These T cell receptor beta chains were read from a single sample in a study of technical replicates of blood from a handful of donors. Clones were read by immunoSEQ multiplex PCR, and TCRdb kept only the in-frame ones, dropping some. This sample has roughly 97,000 clones, with approximately 96% found just once. The sequenced material came from T cells isolated from PBMCs. The source is a human donor in good health. Both conserved end residues are part of each CDR3. The order of the fields is V gene, CDR3 length, J gene, D gene, CDR3 protein, CDR3 DNA. D genes are given only for firm matches.

v_gene: TRBV11-3
len: 12
j_gene: TRBJ2-7
d_gene: -
CDR3aa: CASSLAPYEQYF
CDR3nt: TGTGCCAGCAGCTTAGCTCCCTACGAGCAGTACTTC

v_gene: TRBV10-3
len: 13
j_gene: TRBJ2-5
d_gene: TRBD1
CDR3aa: CAISGQGKEIQYF
CDR3nt: TGTGCCATCAGCGGACAGGGAAAAGAGATCCAGTACTTC

v_gene: TRBV25-1
len: 12
j_gene: TRBJ2-7
d_gene: -
CDR3aa: CASSDGTYEQYF
CDR3nt: TGTGCCAGCAGCGACGGGACCTACGAGCAGTACTTC

v_gene: TRBV5-1
len: 13
j_gene: TRBJ1-1
d_gene: TRBD1
CDR3aa: CATGTGMNTEAFF
CDR3nt: TGCGCCACCGGGACAGGAATGAACACTGAAGCTTTCTTT

v_gene: TRBV7-3
len: 17
j_gene: TRBJ2-7
d_gene: TRBD2
CDR3aa: CASSNPPPAGGPYEQYF
CDR3nt: TGTGCCAGCTCTAACCCCCCCCCAGCGGGAGGGCCCTACGAGCAGTACTTC

v_gene: TRBV11-2
len: 14
j_gene: TRBJ2-7
d_gene: -
CDR3aa: CASSLGTDTYEQYF
CDR3nt: TGTGCCAGCAGCTTAGGGACGGACACCTACGAGCAGTACTTC

v_gene: TRBV19
len: 15
j_gene: TRBJ2-7
d_gene: TRBD2
CDR3aa: CATSLAGGLDYEQYF
CDR3nt: TGTGCCACCTCACTAGCGGGAGGCCTAGACTACGAGCAGTACTTC

v_gene: TRBV2
len: 15
j_gene: TRBJ2-4
d_gene: -
CDR3aa: CASEDRILAKNIQYF
CDR3nt: TGTGCCAGCGAAGACAGAATATTAGCCAAAAACATTCAGTACTTC

v_gene: TRBV6-5
len: 13
j_gene: TRBJ1-1
d_gene: -
CDR3aa: CASRTQGNTEAFF
CDR3nt: TGTGCCAGCAGGACCCAGGGGAACACTGAAGCTTTCTTT

v_gene: TRBV30
len: 14
j_gene: TRBJ2-2
d_gene: TRBD2
CDR3aa: CAWSASGNTGELFF
CDR3nt: TGTGCCTGGAGCGCTAGCGGGAACACCGGGGAGCTGTTTTTT

v_gene: TRBV6-5
len: 14
j_gene: TRBJ1-2
d_gene: -
CDR3aa: CASSYWGLNYGYTF
CDR3nt: TGTGCCAGCAGTTACTGGGGCCTTAACTATGGCTACACCTTC

v_gene: TRBV7-8
len: 16
j_gene: TRBJ2-7
d_gene: -
CDR3aa: CASSPLGGGPNYEQYF
CDR3nt: TGTGCCAGCAGCCCCCTGGGAGGTGGACCAAACTACGAGCAGTACTTC

v_gene: TRBV4-1
len: 19
j_gene: TRBJ1-2
d_gene: -
CDR3aa: CASSQEAARQEPPNYGYTF
CDR3nt: TGCGCCAGCAGCCAAGAAGCGGCTCGGCAGGAACCTCCTAACTATGGCTACACCTTC

v_gene: TRBV5-6
len: 15
j_gene: TRBJ2-7
d_gene: -
CDR3aa: CASSPVGQVLYEQYF
CDR3nt: TGTGCCAGCAGCCCCGTTGGGCAGGTACTCTACGAGCAGTACTTC

v_gene: TRBV9
len: 18
j_gene: TRBJ1-5
d_gene: TRBD1
CDR3aa: CASSVEASPGGGNQPQHF
CDR3nt: TGTGCCAGCAGCGTAGAGGCCAGCCCAGGGGGAGGCAATCAGCCCCAGCATTTT

v_gene: TRBV2
len: 14
j_gene: TRBJ2-1
d_gene: -
CDR3aa: CASSEFQGQVEQFF
CDR3nt: TGTGCCAGCAGTGAATTCCAGGGGCAGGTTGAGCAGTTCTTC

v_gene: TRBV11-3
len: 11
j_gene: TRBJ1-1
d_gene: -
CDR3aa: CASSKRTEAFF
CDR3nt: TGTGCCAGCAGCAAACGGACTGAAGCTTTCTTT

v_gene: TRBV7-8
len: 18
j_gene: TRBJ2-1
d_gene: TRBD2
CDR3aa: CASSLGPRRGSSYNEQFF
CDR3nt: TGTGCCAGCAGCTTAGGACCCCGGCGGGGGAGCTCCTACAATGAGCAGTTCTTC

v_gene: TRBV10-3
len: 13
j_gene: TRBJ1-1
d_gene: -
CDR3aa: CAIRGVGNTEAFF
CDR3nt: TGTGCCATCAGAGGGGTGGGGAACACTGAAGCTTTCTTT

v_gene: TRBV5-1
len: 15
j_gene: TRBJ2-3
d_gene: -
CDR3aa: CATAPWASGADTQYF
CDR3nt: TGCGCCACCGCGCCTTGGGCGTCAGGGGCAGATACGCAGTATTTT

v_gene: TRBV18
len: 13
j_gene: TRBJ1-1
d_gene: -
CDR3aa: CASSPKPGVEAFF
CDR3nt: TGTGCCAGCTCACCGAAACCCGGGGTAGAAGCTTTCTTT

v_gene: TRBV6-1
len: 16
j_gene: TRBJ1-5
d_gene: TRBD1
CDR3aa: CASSDPRTGVGQPQHF
CDR3nt: TGTGCCAGCAGTGACCCCAGGACAGGGGTAGGGCAGCCCCAGCATTTT

v_gene: TRBV10-1
len: 15
j_gene: TRBJ2-7
d_gene: TRBD2
CDR3aa: CASREGLSHSYEQYF
CDR3nt: TGCGCCAGCAGAGAGGGACTATCTCACTCCTACGAGCAGTACTTC

v_gene: TRBV15
len: 17
j_gene: TRBJ2-5
d_gene: TRBD1
CDR3aa: CATSPRGQGISWETQYF
CDR3nt: TGTGCCACCAGCCCCAGGGGACAGGGGATTTCCTGGGAGACCCAGTACTTC

v_gene: TRBV6-1
len: 15
j_gene: TRBJ2-1
d_gene: TRBD2
CDR3aa: CASSVTGLVVNEQFF
CDR3nt: TGTGCCAGCAGTGTTACGGGACTAGTTGTCAATGAGCAGTTCTTC

v_gene: TRBV5-1
len: 15
j_gene: TRBJ2-7
d_gene: -
CDR3aa: CASSRSKGERYEQYF
CDR3nt: TGCGCCAGCAGCCGGTCTAAGGGGGAGCGCTACGAGCAGTACTTC